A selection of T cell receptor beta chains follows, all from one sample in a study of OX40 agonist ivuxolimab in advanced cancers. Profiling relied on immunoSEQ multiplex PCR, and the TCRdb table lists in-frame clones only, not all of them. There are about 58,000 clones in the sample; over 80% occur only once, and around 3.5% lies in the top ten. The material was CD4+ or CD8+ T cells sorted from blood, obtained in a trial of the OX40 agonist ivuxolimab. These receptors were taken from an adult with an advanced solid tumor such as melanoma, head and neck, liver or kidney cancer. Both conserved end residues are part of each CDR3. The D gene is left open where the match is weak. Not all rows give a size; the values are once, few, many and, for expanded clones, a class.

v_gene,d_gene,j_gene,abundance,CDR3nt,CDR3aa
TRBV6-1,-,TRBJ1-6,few,TGTGCCAGCAAGATCTGGGGTAATTCACCCCTCCACTTT,CASKIWGNSPLHF
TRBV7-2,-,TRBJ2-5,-,TGTGCCAGCAGCTACAAAGAGACCCAGTACTTC,CASSYKETQYF
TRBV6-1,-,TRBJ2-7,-,TGTGCCAGCCGTTTACTTAGGGACGGAACCTACGAGCAGTACTTC,CASRLLRDGTYEQYF
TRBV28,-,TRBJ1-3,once,TGTGCCAGCAGTTTAGAACAGGGCTGGGGAAACACCATATATTTT,CASSLEQGWGNTIYF
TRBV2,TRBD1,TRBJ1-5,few,TGTGCCAGCAGTGAGTGGGCCCGACAGGGAAGGAGCAATCAGCCCCAGCATTTT,CASSEWARQGRSNQPQHF
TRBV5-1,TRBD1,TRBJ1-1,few,TGCGCCAGCAGACAAGACAGGGATCGAGAAGCTTTCTTT,CASRQDRDREAFF
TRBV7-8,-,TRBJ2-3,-,TGTGCCAGCAGCTTGGGTCACACAGATACGCAGTATTTT,CASSLGHTDTQYF
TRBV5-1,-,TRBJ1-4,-,TGCGCCAGCAGCCCAACCCCTGCAACTAATGAAAAACTGTTTTTT,CASSPTPATNEKLFF
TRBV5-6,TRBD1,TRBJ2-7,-,TGTGCCAGCAGCAGCCAGGGGGCGCGGTACGAGCAGTACTTC,CASSSQGARYEQYF
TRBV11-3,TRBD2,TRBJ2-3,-,TGTGCCAGCAGCTTAGATTGGTCTTTAGCGGGGGTTCCTGGTGGTTCTACGCAGTATTTT,CASSLDWSLAGVPGGSTQYF
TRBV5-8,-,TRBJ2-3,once,TGTGCCAGCAGCCTCTCGAGGGGCACAGATACGCAGTATTTT,CASSLSRGTDTQYF
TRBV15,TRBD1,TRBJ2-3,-,TGTGCCACCAGGCCGGCCGGGACAGCAGTCCTCCGCACAGATACGCAGTATTTT,CATRPAGTAVLRTDTQYF
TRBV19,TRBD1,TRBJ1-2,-,TGTGCCAGCCGTAAGGGGGGACAGGAGGTCTATGGCTACACCTTC,CASRKGGQEVYGYTF
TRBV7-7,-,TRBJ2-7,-,TGTGCTAGCAGCTTAGGGACCGCCCAGACCTACGAGCAGTACTTC,CASSLGTAQTYEQYF
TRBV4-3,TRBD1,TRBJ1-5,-,TGCGCCAGCAGCCAAGGAACAGGGGGCCGGATTCAGCCCCAGCATTTT,CASSQGTGGRIQPQHF
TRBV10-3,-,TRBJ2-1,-,TGTGCCACCCGAGAGCAGAATGAGCAGTTCTTC,CATREQNEQFF
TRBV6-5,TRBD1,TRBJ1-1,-,TGTGCCAGCAGTTACTCGAGAGGCAGGGGGGCCACTGAAGCTTTCTTT,CASSYSRGRGATEAFF
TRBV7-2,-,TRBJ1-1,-,TGTGCCAGCAGCTTAGGGGCAGGGAAGAACACTGAAGCTTTCTTT,CASSLGAGKNTEAFF
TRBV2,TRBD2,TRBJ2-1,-,TGTGCCAGCAGGGAAAGGACTAGCGGGGGGTATGAGCAGTTCTTC,CASRERTSGGYEQFF
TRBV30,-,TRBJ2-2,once,TGTGCCGGGGGACGGTCGAACACCGGGGAGCTGTTTTTT,CAGGRSNTGELFF
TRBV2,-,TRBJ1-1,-,TGTGCCAGCAGCGTTCGCCGGGGGTTTACTGAAGCTTTCTTT,CASSVRRGFTEAFF
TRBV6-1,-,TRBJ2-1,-,TGTGCCAGCAGTGAAGCCCCGCGGAATGAGCAGTTCTTC,CASSEAPRNEQFF